This T cell receptor beta chain was observed in a study of T cell repertoires in cytomegalovirus infection (dated by TCRdb to about 2019). With regard to the full study: Donor HLA type was relevant to the analysis, as public TCR beta signatures indicated carriage of CMV infection together with the matching HLA type.

To note about this clonotype: Its binding antigen is unknown. No much larger clonotype is one base removed from it; base qualities were not supplied.

The sequencer listed for this sample is Illumina HiSeq 1500. The public reads were run again by TCRdb, first through fastp at Q25 and then through MiXCR, and only productive beta chains were kept. CDR3 protein sequences are deduplicated, and each keeps its most common genes and DNA. The sample table shows about 740,000 distinct CDR3 sequences, and 35% to 45% are seen once. The ten most abundant clones make up 2.8% of the sample. General conclusions and limits of the study: In both this cohort and an independent cohort of over 350 donors, the cumulative frequency of public TCR beta family members distinguished carriers of CMV infection plus the relevant HLA type. The ex vivo response was dominated by HLA-C-restricted CMV-specific TCR beta clonotypes, and the single most frequent clonotype in two of eight donors was supplied by these HLA-C-restricted clonotypes.

The CDR3 measures 16 amino acids from cysteine to phenylalanine. The only DNA kept is the CDR3, 48 bases in frame from the first base. V loses 3 bases at its end and J loses 3 bases; junction bases beyond the gene matches: 11. The germline V gene (reference sequence) specifies DFQATT as CDR1 and SNEGSKA as CDR2. The V gene is TRBV20-1 and the J gene is TRBJ2-5, with 9 bases aligning to TRBD1. This clonotype originated in a human donor in good health (CMV status not recorded). Some clones in this sample may be carry-over from other donors' samples. Sequences were obtained from PBMCs. The CDR3 in this case is CSARGDATGGKETQYF. The base sequence is TGCAGTGCTAGGGGGGACGCCACAGGGGGCAAAGAGACCCAGTACTTC.